A selection of T cell receptor beta chains follows, all from one sample in a study of beta chain features in type 1 diabetes. Assay: immunoSEQ multiplex PCR; the TCRdb copy retains only in-frame clones and omits some. The sample lists over 200,000 clones; about a tenth were seen once. Sequenced material: naive CD4+ T cells from blood. Every receptor here comes from a man aged 30 to 45 with type 1 diabetes. Each CDR3 is given with its conserved first and last residue. The D gene is left open where the match is weak. Size is omitted from some rows. Given values are once, few, many or a class for expanded clones.

TRBJ2-3	TRBD2	.	TRBV7-2	CASSLDSGGTDTQYF	TGTGCCAGCAGCTTAGATAGCGGGGGTACAGATACGCAGTATTTT
TRBJ1-6	TRBD1	.	TRBV25-1	CASSDLTGGSVSPLHF	TGTGCCAGCAGTGACCTGACAGGGGGCTCGGTCTCACCCCTCCACTTT
TRBJ2-6	.	.	TRBV6-6	CASRRDFGANVLTF	TGTGCCAGCAGACGGGATTTTGGGGCCAACGTCCTGACTTTC
TRBJ2-1	.	few	TRBV21-1	CASSIDRGYNEQFF	TGTGCCAGCAGCATAGACAGGGGTTACAATGAGCAGTTCTTC
TRBJ2-5	.	.	TRBV23-1	CASSPGSEETQYF	TGCGCCAGCAGTCCCGGGTCCGAAGAGACCCAGTACTTC
TRBJ2-2	TRBD1	few	TRBV4-3	CASSQAGTGAGELFF	TGCGCCAGCAGCCAAGCCGGGACAGGGGCCGGGGAGCTGTTTTTT
TRBJ2-5	.	few	TRBV11-2	CASSVEWAQETQYF	TGTGCCAGCAGCGTTGAGTGGGCACAAGAGACCCAGTACTTC
TRBJ2-7	.	.	TRBV18	CASSPWEGGTYEQYF	TGTGCCAGCTCACCGTGGGAAGGAGGGACCTACGAGCAGTACTTC
TRBJ2-1	TRBD1	few	TRBV2	CASRAGQGVNEQFF	TGTGCCAGCAGAGCGGGACAGGGGGTCAATGAGCAGTTCTTC
TRBJ2-1	TRBD2	few	TRBV11-2	CASTELLAGGLSYNEQFF	TGTGCCAGCACCGAGCTACTAGCGGGGGGTCTCTCCTACAATGAGCAGTTCTTC
TRBJ2-3	TRBD2	.	TRBV29-1	CSGVGGADTQYF	TGCAGCGGGGTCGGGGGGGCGGATACGCAGTATTTT
TRBJ1-2	.	few	TRBV6-6	CASSPPLRGVQGYTF	TGTGCCAGCAGCCCACCCCTCCGGGGGGTACAAGGCTACACCTTC
TRBJ2-1	.	few	TRBV11-2	CASSSHREGNEQFF	TGTGCCAGCAGCTCCCACAGGGAGGGGAATGAGCAGTTCTTC
TRBJ2-3	.	.	TRBV12-5	CASGPRSPSTDTQYF	TGTGCTAGTGGTCCTCGGAGCCCTAGCACAGATACGCAGTATTTT
TRBJ2-1	.	.	TRBV6-5	CASTPGEGNEQFF	TGTGCCAGCACCCCGGGGGAAGGGAATGAGCAGTTCTTC
TRBJ1-4	TRBD1	.	TRBV29-1	CSANRGLGEKLFF	TGCAGCGCCAACAGGGGGCTAGGTGAAAAACTGTTTTTT
TRBJ1-1	.	.	TRBV7-9	CASSLNSLNTEAFF	TGTGCCAGCAGCTTAAACAGCCTGAACACTGAAGCTTTCTTT
TRBJ2-7	TRBD2	few	TRBV25-1	CASSELGREGYEQYF	TGTGCCAGCAGTGAATTGGGGCGGGAGGGCTACGAGCAGTACTTC
TRBJ2-5	.	few	TRBV15	CATSKLTDQETQYF	TGTGCCACCAGCAAACTGACAGACCAAGAGACCCAGTACTTC
TRBJ2-5	.	.	TRBV28	CASSFLQTQYF	TGTGCCAGCAGTTTTCTACAGACCCAGTACTTC
TRBJ2-1	.	few	TRBV9	CASSVEVETGNEQFF	TGTGCCAGCAGCGTAGAGGTTGAGACAGGCAATGAGCAGTTCTTC
TRBJ1-1	TRBD1	once	TRBV12-5	CASGLEQGGETEAFF	TGTGCTAGTGGTTTGGAACAGGGGGGCGAAACTGAAGCTTTCTTT
TRBJ1-2	.	.	TRBV11-2	CASSPDNNYGYTF	TGTGCCAGCAGCCCCGACAATAACTATGGCTACACCTTC
TRBJ2-7	TRBD2	few	TRBV13	CASSLGRLAGEHSYEQYF	TGTGCCAGCAGCTTAGGCCGACTAGCGGGGGAACACTCCTACGAGCAGTACTTC
TRBJ1-6	.	few	TRBV30	CAWSVGGNSYNSPLHF	TGTGCCTGGAGTGTCGGGGGTAACTCCTATAATTCACCCCTCCACTTT
TRBJ2-1	.	.	TRBV18	CASSPLLWNEQFF	TGTGCCAGCTCACCACTGCTATGGAATGAGCAGTTCTTC
TRBJ1-1	.	.	TRBV4-2	CASSQDRANTEAFF	TGTGCCAGCAGCCAAGATCGAGCTAACACTGAAGCTTTCTTT
TRBJ1-1	.	.	TRBV15	CATSRDSSLNTEAFF	TGTGCCACCAGCAGAGATTCTTCCTTGAACACTGAAGCTTTCTTT
TRBJ2-7	.	few	TRBV18	CASSPSGSHEQYF	TGTGCCAGCTCACCCTCAGGCAGCCACGAGCAGTACTTC
TRBJ1-3	TRBD1	few	TRBV29-1	CSVLPTGAGNTIYF	TGCAGCGTTCTCCCCACAGGGGCTGGAAACACCATATATTTT
TRBJ2-1	TRBD1	.	TRBV18	CASSKGTGSYNEQFF	TGTGCCAGCTCAAAAGGGACAGGCTCCTACAATGAGCAGTTCTTC
TRBJ2-3	TRBD2	.	TRBV4-2	CASSLTSGGTDTQYF	TGTGCCAGCAGCCTGACTAGCGGTGGCACAGATACGCAGTATTTT
TRBJ2-1	TRBD2	.	TRBV5-4	CASSLGGGAFNEQFF	TGTGCCAGCAGCTTAGGCGGGGGGGCCTTCAATGAGCAGTTCTTC
TRBJ2-5	TRBD1	.	TRBV7-2	CASSLVRQGPETQYF	TGTGCCAGCAGCTTAGTTCGACAGGGACCAGAGACCCAGTACTTC
TRBJ2-7	.	.	TRBV7-2	CASSLKGGASYEQYF	TGTGCCAGCAGCTTAAAAGGCGGGGCGAGCTACGAGCAGTACTTC
TRBJ2-7	TRBD1	.	TRBV10-3	CAISDWDRGNYEQYF	TGTGCCATCAGTGATTGGGACAGGGGAAACTACGAGCAGTACTTC
TRBJ1-3	TRBD1	.	TRBV25-1	CASSPGGSGNTIYF	TGTGCCAGCAGTCCAGGGGGCTCTGGAAACACCATATATTTT
TRBJ2-7	TRBD2	.	TRBV7-7	CASSLRGGYEQYF	TGTGCTAGCAGCCTCCGGGGGGGCTACGAGCAGTACTTC
TRBJ2-3	TRBD2	few	TRBV5-4	CASSPKSGGASTDTQYF	TGTGCCAGCAGCCCGAAATCCGGGGGGGCTAGCACAGATACGCAGTATTTT
TRBJ2-6	TRBD1	few	TRBV18	CASSPRTGGGSGANVLTF	TGTGCCAGCTCACCTAGGACAGGTGGTGGATCTGGGGCCAACGTCCTGACTTTC
TRBJ1-1	.	.	TRBV18	CASSGTGGTEAFF	TGTGCCAGCTCAGGTACTGGAGGCACTGAAGCTTTCTTT
TRBJ2-7	.	few	TRBV6-6	CASNLGSSYEQYF	TGTGCCAGCAACTTGGGGAGCTCCTACGAGCAGTACTTC
TRBJ2-5	.	few	TRBV6-6	CASSYPSYETQYF	TGTGCCAGCAGTTATCCTAGCTACGAGACCCAGTACTTC
TRBJ1-1	.	few	TRBV7-9	CASSESGVTEAFF	TGTGCCAGCAGCGAATCAGGGGTAACTGAAGCTTTCTTT
TRBJ2-7	.	.	TRBV5-1	CASSSGGITYEQYF	TGCGCCAGCAGCTCCGGGGGAATTACCTACGAGCAGTACTTC
TRBJ1-2	.	few	TRBV29-1	CSIHQGNYGYTF	TGCAGCATCCACCAGGGGAACTATGGCTACACCTTC
TRBJ2-7	TRBD1	.	TRBV4-3	CASSQRAGQGAREQYF	TGCGCCAGCAGCCAAAGGGCAGGACAGGGGGCGCGTGAGCAGTACTTC
TRBJ2-2	.	.	TRBV14	CASSAGTGELFF	TGTGCCAGCAGCGCCGGGACAGGGGAGCTGTTTTTT
TRBJ2-2	.	.	TRBV5-1	CASSLAANTGELFF	TGCGCCAGCAGCTTGGCTGCGAACACCGGGGAGCTGTTTTTT
TRBJ2-1	.	few	TRBV29-1	CSVSRYNEQFF	TGCAGCGTTAGCAGGTACAATGAGCAGTTCTTC
TRBJ1-1	.	.	TRBV18	CASSPAANTEAFF	TGTGCCAGCTCACCAGCGGCTAACACTGAAGCTTTCTTT
TRBJ1-2	.	.	TRBV19	CASTSANYGYTF	TGTGCCAGTACGTCAGCTAACTATGGCTACACCTTC
TRBJ2-3	.	few	TRBV29-1	CSAGGAGASTDTQYF	TGCAGCGCTGGGGGGGCAGGGGCTAGCACAGATACGCAGTATTTT
TRBJ2-1	TRBD2	.	TRBV4-3	CASSQVGGGSYNEQFF	TGCGCCAGCAGCCAAGTGGGCGGGGGCTCCTACAATGAGCAGTTCTTC
TRBJ2-2	.	.	TRBV7-2	CASSLRRGETGELFF	TGTGCCAGCAGCTTAAGGCGGGGTGAAACCGGGGAGCTGTTTTTT